This T cell receptor beta chain was identified during a study of T cells in Graves' hyperthyroidism and ophthalmopathy. The CDR3 is 14 residues long. V gave up 0 bases and J gave up 4 bases, with 10 bases separating them. Germline V gene lookup returns CDR1 SGHRS and CDR2 YFSETQ. Whole-study findings and limits: Researchers found most expanded thyroid clonotypes above 0.001 in blood as well. Ophthalmopathy was distinguished from stable hyperthyroidism by 13 V-J signatures.

Patients having uncontrolled infection, another autoimmune disease, pregnancy or lactation were not included. RNA transcripts were the template for amplifying TCR beta CDR3 regions. Primed by the HTBI set, a first-round RT-PCR was run on the TCR CDR3. TCRdb re-called the multiplex PCR reads with MiXCR, one entry per CDR3 protein. The data hold a few hundred thousand distinct CDR3 sequences, with about 18% observed a single time. The sample holds many counts of this clonotype. No antigen is known for it. Sample: blood. The chain joins TRBV5-1 to TRBJ1-2; D is undetermined. The clonotype comes from a man between 18 and 35 years old with Graves' ophthalmopathy. CDR3 sequence: CASSLDLGTYGYTF. CDR3 coding DNA: TGCGCCAGCAGCTTGGATCTGGGCACCTATGGCTACACCTTC.